The 3 T cell receptor beta chains below were found in one sample sequenced in a study of cytomegalovirus exposure and HLA in healthy donors. The PCR contained 60 Vbeta and 13 Jbeta primers. Some clones are missing from TCRdb's copy, which holds only in-frame ones; the method was immunoSEQ multiplex PCR. The sample lists about 140,000 clones; around 80% were seen once. Sequenced sample: PBMCs. The source of these receptors is a man aged 40-50 years in good health and CMV-seronegative.

In the case of this clone: The identical CDR3 is also encoded by other nucleotide sequences in the sample. This rearrangement joins TRBV5-1 to TRBJ2-3; D is possibly TRBD1 (6 bases). Trimming pared 2 bases from V and 4 bases from J, leaving 8 bases between. Germline CDR1 is SGHRS and CDR2 is YFSETQ. This CDR3 spans 13 amino acids. As DNA, the CDR3 is TGCGCCAGCAGCTTTGGGGGCGCAGATACGCAGTATTTT. Its protein product is CASSFGGADTQYF.

V gene TRBV2 combines with J gene TRBJ1-2; D unclear. The CDR3 is 14 residues long. The germline V and J ends were trimmed by 2 bases and 1 base, with 8 bases remaining between them. CDR1 and CDR2 (germline): SNHLY, FYNNEI. Written as DNA, the CDR3 is TGTGCCAGCAGTGAACCTGGAGTTAACTATGGCTACACCTTC. It translates to CASSEPGVNYGYTF.

V gene TRBV5-1 combines with J gene TRBJ2-2; the match to TRBD1 covers 9 bases. CDR1 and CDR2 from the germline V gene are SGHRS and YFSETQ. The CDR3 runs 15 residues. Trimming cost V 4 bases and J 3 bases; bases outside gene matches: 4. CDR3 nucleotides: TGCGCCAGCAGCCCGGGACAGGGTCACACCGGGGAGCTGTTTTTT. Its protein product is CASSPGQGHTGELFF.